This passage covers 24 T cell receptor delta chains from one sample sequenced in a study of Vδ1+ human thymocytes. General study points: Thymic TRG and TRD repertoires appeared highly polyclonal, with Gaussian CDR3 length distributions.

The template was reverse-transcribed extracted RNA. Pooled V-gene forward primers with one constant-region reverse primer generated the CDR3 amplicons by multiplex PCR. TCRdb re-processed the multiplex PCR reads using CATT. The sample holds about 25,000 delta-chain clones, under 8.5% seen once. For these TCRs, the target antigens are not known. What was sequenced was Vdelta1+ gamma-delta thymocytes from the thymus. Stated subset: FACS-sorted CD3+ TCRalphabeta- TCRVdelta1+ TCRVdelta2- thymocytes. These receptors all stem from a girl under three years old who had congenital heart surgery.

No call was made for the V gene; the J gene is TRDJ1. The CDR3 is 19 amino acids. CDR3 loop: CALGEFFSKGHRGTDKLIF. As DNA, the CDR3 is TGTGCTCTTGGGGAATTTTTCTCCAAGGGCCACCGCGGCACCGATAAACTCATCTTT.

V and J are TRDV1 and TRDJ1, with TRDD3 matching 13 bases. Germline V CDR1 and CDR2: TSWWSYY, QGS. J gave up 0 bases and V 3 bases, and 16 bases lay outside the gene matches. The CDR3 sequence is 21 residues long. CDR3 in amino acids: CALGDPGGTGGYALYTDKLIF. Here the CDR3 DNA reads TGTGCTCTTGGGGACCCGGGAGGTACTGGGGGATACGCCCTGTACACCGATAAACTCATCTTT.

The rearrangement uses TRDV1 and TRDJ1, with a possible D match to TRDD3 (6 bases). The CDR3 length is 12 residues. Germline V gene data show CDR1 as TSWWSYY and CDR2 as QGS. V was cut by 5 bases and J by 5 bases, with 9 bases left in between. CDR3 protein: CALGRDMDKLIF. In nucleotides, the CDR3 is TGTGCTCTTGGGAGGGATATGGATAAACTCATCTTT.

The rearrangement joins TRDV1 to TRDJ1; 7 bases agree with TRDD3. With 7 bases clipped from V and 2 bases from J, the junction kept 7 bases outside the gene matches. Per the germline V gene, CDR1 is TSWWSYY and CDR2 is QGS. The CDR3 has 14 residues. The CDR3 DNA reads as TGTGCTCTTGCGAGGGGGATTTCGACCGATAAACTCATCTTT. Translation gives CALARGISTDKLIF.

The table lists this clone with a few counts. The chain couples TRDV1 to TRDJ1, with 8 positions matching TRDD3. V shed 0 bases, J shed 0 bases, and the junction held 18 bases outside the gene matches. This CDR3 spans 21 amino acids. Germline CDR1 reads TSWWSYY; CDR2 reads QGS. Written as DNA, the CDR3 is TGTGCTCTTGGGGAACTCGCTTACTGGGGGCCTTGTGGTGGGTACACCGATAAACTCATCTTT. Amino acids: CALGELAYWGPCGGYTDKLIF.

This chain connects TRDV1 to TRDJ1, with 9 bases aligning to TRDD3. The germline CDR1 and CDR2 sequences are TSWWSYY and QGS. The ends lost 0 bases at V and 0 bases at J; junction bases unmatched: 17. This CDR3 has 21 amino acids. Here the CDR3 reads CALGELDGTGGLLPYTDKLIF. The CDR3 bases are TGTGCTCTTGGGGAACTTGACGGGACTGGGGGACTACTACCGTACACCGATAAACTCATCTTT.

V gene TRDV1 combines with J gene TRDJ1, with 12 positions matching TRDD3. The trim removed 5 bases at V and 1 base at J, leaving 20 bases unmatched. This CDR3 has 21 residues. Germline CDR1 and CDR2: TSWWSYY and QGS. CDR3 region: CALGNPTCFRTGGYSTDKLIF. CDR3 coding DNA: TGTGCTCTTGGGAATCCCACTTGTTTCCGTACTGGGGGATACAGCACCGATAAACTCATCTTT.

This clone was counted a few times. This sequence joins TRDV1 and TRDJ1; 9 nucleotides align to TRDD2. CDR3 length: 22 residues. J was trimmed by 0 bases and V by 0 bases; bases with no gene match: 20. In germline, CDR1 is TSWWSYY, CDR2 QGS. The CDR3 DNA reads as TGTGCTCTTGGGGAACTGCGCGGCCTTCCTACCCCGTGCTGTACTTACACCGATAAACTCATCTTT. Translated, it gives CALGELRGLPTPCCTYTDKLIF.

This clone appeared a few times. The chain links TRDV1 to TRDJ1, with a tentative D call TRDD2 (6 bases). Germline V lookup: CDR1 TSWWSYY, CDR2 QGS. The ends were cut back, 2 bases at V and 1 base at J, with 26 bases in the middle. This CDR3 contains 20 residues. CDR3 in DNA: TGTGCTCTTGGGGAAAACGGGCCTTCCCGGATCCGTACGGGCACCGATAAACTCATCTTT. This sequence encodes CALGENGPSRIRTGTDKLIF.

This clone was found a few times. The chain recombines TRDV1 with TRDJ1, with TRDD3 identical over 8 bases. Looked up from germline, CDR1 is TSWWSYY and CDR2 is QGS. This CDR3 is built from 18 residues. V lost 2 bases to trimming and J lost 0 bases; unmatched junction nucleotides: 11. CDR3 residues: CALGEYPPWGTDTDKLIF. As DNA, the CDR3 is TGTGCTCTTGGGGAATACCCACCCTGGGGGACAGACACCGATAAACTCATCTTT.

This clone was recorded a few times. Relative to the germline gene, one junction end is altered; a read error may explain this. The chain has TRDV1 and TRDJ1; the D gene is possibly TRDD3 (6 bases). The germline V gene has CDR1 TSWWSYY and CDR2 QGS. The CDR3 has 14 residues. The DNA for the CDR3 is TGTGCTCTTGGGGAAGTTAGCTGGGAGGGGGAACTCACCTTT. Translated: CALGEVSWEGELTF.

The chain employs TRDV1 and TRDJ1, with D hard to call. Germline V gives CDR1 TSWWSYY, CDR2 QGS. V was clipped by 5 bases and J by 0 bases, with 7 bases between them. CDR3 length equals 13 residues. The CDR3 sequence is CALGPPNTDKLIF. The DNA for the CDR3 is TGTGCTCTTGGGCCGCCGAACACCGATAAACTCATCTTT.

The chain links TRDV1 to TRDJ1; TRDD3 might be the D (7 bases). The J gene was missing in TCRdb and was found by matching the end of the DNA to germline. The CDR3 runs to 22 residues. Looked up from germline, CDR1 is TSWWSYY and CDR2 is QGS. Trimming stripped 1 base from V and 2 bases from J, with 32 bases between. The CDR3 reads CALGERDIPKSGGWGGTDKLIF. CDR3 coding DNA: TGTGCTCTTGGGGAACGGGATATTCCTAAATCCGGGGGATGGGGGGGTACCGATAAACTCATCTTT.

This clone was counted only a few times. The gene calls are TRDV1 and TRDJ1, with TRDD3 as a possible D gene (5 bases). There are 17 residues in the CDR3. The germline gives CDR1 TSWWSYY, CDR2 QGS. The V and J ends lost 1 base and 1 base respectively, with 16 bases between them. CDR3 sequence (DNA): TGTGCTCTTGGGGAACACCTCTCGGGGGCAATCACCGATAAACTCATCTTT. Residues: CALGEHLSGAITDKLIF.

The V and J genes are TRDV1 and TRDJ1, with 7 bases identical to TRDD3. Unmatched junction bases numbered 23, after V lost 0 bases and J lost 4 bases. This CDR3 has 21 amino acids. Germline-derived CDR1 and CDR2 are TSWWSYY and QGS. The CDR3 reads CALGELYEQDPGRIRGDKLIF. The CDR3, as DNA: TGTGCTCTTGGGGAACTCTATGAACAGGATCCAGGGCGGATACGGGGCGATAAACTCATCTTT.

This clone was seen a few times. The chain employs TRDV2 and TRDJ1; TRDD3 aligns across 13 bases. V was pared by 2 bases and J by 1 base, with 12 bases of the junction left unmatched. This CDR3 is 19 amino acids long. Germline CDR1 and CDR2: GEAIGNYY and EKD. CDR3 loop: CACDICTGGYGNPTDKLIF. The CDR3 region has the DNA TGTGCCTGTGACATCTGTACTGGGGGATACGGGAATCCCACCGATAAACTCATCTTT.

A few counts support this clone. The V and J genes are TRDV1 and TRDJ1; 13 bases are shared with TRDD3. The CDR3 sequence is 14 residues long. Per the germline V gene, CDR1 is TSWWSYY and CDR2 is QGS. The V and J ends lost 7 bases and 8 bases, in that order; junction bases with no gene match: 7. The CDR3: CALVLTGGYGKLIF. In DNA, the CDR3 is TGTGCTCTTGTTCTTACTGGGGGATACGGAAAACTCATCTTT.

No V gene was called, though TRDJ1 was called as the J gene; the table gives TRDD3 as D, unverified against the DNA. This CDR3 is 26 amino acids long. The CDR3 nucleotides are TGTGCTCTTGGGTCCCACCCGCCGTGGCCGGTACCCATTCCTAGCCGTGAGTTTAACTACACCGATAAACTCATCTTT. The encoded protein is CALGSHPPWPVPIPSREFNYTDKLIF.

This chain joins TRDV1 and TRDJ1; D not resolved. The CDR3 has 16 amino acids. From germline, CDR1 is TSWWSYY and CDR2 QGS. Trimming removed 0 bases at V and 5 bases at J, with 16 bases between. The CDR3 DNA reads as TGTGCTCTTGGGGAACTTCCACGCGGGGCGGGAGATAAACTCATCTTT. Its translation is CALGELPRGAGDKLIF.

V usage is TRDV1 and J usage is TRDJ1, with D maybe TRDD3 (6 bases). The CDR3 covers 19 residues. The germline gives CDR1 TSWWSYY, CDR2 QGS. The V and J ends lost 3 bases and 5 bases respectively, with 28 bases between them. Here the CDR3 reads CALGDLYTAAGRGGDKLIF. CDR3 bases: TGTGCTCTTGGGGACCTCTATACCGCCGCTGGGAGAGGGGGAGATAAACTCATCTTT.

The V gene lacks a call, and TRDJ1 is the J gene; TRDD3, the table's D call, was not compared with the DNA. This CDR3 spans 17 amino acids. For the CDR3, the DNA is TGTGCTCTTGGGGAACGACGGCGGGCTGGGGGATACCGTAAACTCATCTTT. Amino acid sequence: CALGERRRAGGYRKLIF.

The V gene is TRDV1, the J gene TRDJ1, with 9 bases fitting TRDD3. V trimming: 8 bases; J trimming: 3 bases; junction bases outside the gene matches: 28. Germline-derived CDR1 and CDR2 are TSWWSYY and QGS. The CDR3 runs to 21 residues. CDR3 in amino acids: CALYAHDGPTTLLGDADKLIF. The CDR3 bases are TGTGCTCTTTACGCCCATGATGGTCCCACCACCCTACTGGGGGACGCCGATAAACTCATCTTT.

The genes are TRDV1 and TRDJ1; tentatively, D is TRDD3 (7 bases). The CDR3 sequence is 19 residues long. Germline V gene lookup returns CDR1 TSWWSYY and CDR2 QGS. The V gene lost 3 bases and the J gene lost 2 bases, with 25 bases spanning the gap. DNA of the CDR3: TGTGCTCTTGGGGAGGCTTTCCTATTCTGGGGGCGGCGGACCGATAAACTCATCTTT. Amino acids: CALGEAFLFWGRRTDKLIF.

This clone has only a few counts. Its ends do not fully match the called genes, so a read error is possible. The chain combines TRDV1 with TRDJ1; D is possibly TRDD3 (5 bases). The germline V gene encodes CDR1 TSWWSYY and CDR2 QGS. The CDR3 runs 16 residues. CDR3 DNA sequence: TGTGCTCTTGGGGAGGGAAGGATAAATTACACCGATAAACCCATCTTT. This translates into CALGEGRINYTDKPIF.